The sequence of this TCR beta chain was determined in a study of blood T cells in healthy people across ages. Using a J-beta primer mix together with a sample-barcoded 5' primer, a second PCR was run for roughly 6 to 11 cycles. Each single sample gave us at least 3 million CDR3-containing paired-end reads. MiXCR, applied by TCRdb to the 5' RACE reads, yields one record per CDR3 protein. This repertoire shows hundreds of thousands of distinct CDR3 sequences, around two fifths found once; its top ten account for around 30%. This CDR3 is built from 14 residues. Germline V gene sequence: CDR1 KGHDR, CDR2 SFDVKD. The germline V and J ends were trimmed by 4 bases and 7 bases, with 13 bases remaining between them. Aged about 6 to 90, donors were systemically healthy Caucasians from Russia.

This chain uses TRBV24-1 with TRBJ2-1; D might be TRBD2 (6 bases). This receptor was taken from a man older than 75 in good health. Sequenced material: blood. For the CDR3, the DNA is TGTGCCACCAGTGACCCGGGACTTAAAAATGAGCAGTTCTTC. It is translated as CATSDPGLKNEQFF.